The 23 T cell receptor beta chains given below trace back to one sample, sequenced in a study of low-dose radiotherapy and immunotherapy resistance in tumors. Time point meaning: after trial treatment. Treatment reported: LDRT plus nivolumab, ipilimumab, low-dose cyclophosphamide and aspirin (RACIN trial). Covering alpha and beta chains, TRAV- and TRBV-specific primers were used for the first-strand cDNA. Using a constant-region primer together with a V-primer adapter, TCRs were subjected to about 18 PCR cycles of amplification. TCRdb analysed the reads with MiXCR anew, one entry per CDR3 protein. The sample yields about 84,000 distinct CDR3 sequences, 15% to 20% seen once. The specimen comprised PBMCs, sampled after low-dose radiotherapy plus immunotherapy. These receptors were taken from a male donor with prostate cancer.

The chain carries TRBV27 and TRBJ2-1; D may be TRBD2 (6 bases). Germline values: CDR1 MNHEY, CDR2 SMNVEV (reference sequence). The CDR3 has 13 residues. V was pared by 3 bases and J by 6 bases, with 9 bases between. The CDR3 spells CASSFRELNEQFF. DNA of the CDR3: TGTGCCAGCAGTTTCCGGGAGCTCAATGAGCAGTTCTTC.

This clonotype was detected ten times or more. The chain is built from TRBV14 and TRBJ1-3; TRBD1 might be the D (6 bases). This CDR3 comprises 15 residues. V shed 4 bases and J shed 0 bases, with 10 bases lying between them. CDR1 and CDR2 (germline): SGHDN, FVKESK. The CDR3 DNA reads as TGTGCCAGCAGCCCAAGGGACATCTCTGGAAACACCATATATTTT. Its protein product is CASSPRDISGNTIYF.

The chain has TRBV6-5 and TRBJ2-6, with 11 bases lining up with TRBD2. Germline CDR1 reads MNHEY; CDR2 reads SVGAGI. The CDR3 covers 15 residues. In nucleotides, the CDR3 is TGTGCTAGCGGGAGGGAACCCTCTGGGGCCAACGTCCTGACTTTC. Encoded protein: CASGREPSGANVLTF.

The chain recombines TRBV7-9 with TRBJ2-1; maybe TRBD1 (5 bases). Trimming took 0 bases from V and 10 from J, leaving 7 bases between them. Germline CDR1 and CDR2: SEHNR and FQNEAQ (reference sequence). The CDR3 is 12 residues long. The CDR3 DNA is TGTGCCAGCAGCTTAGCGGACACGGAGCAGTTCTTC. Residues: CASSLADTEQFF.

This clonotype was counted at least ten times. The chain joins TRBV6-5 to TRBJ1-6, with D perhaps TRBD1 (5 bases). The V gene lost 5 bases and the J gene lost 7 bases, with 24 bases spanning the gap. Germline lookup yields CDR1 MNHEY and CDR2 SVGAGI. The CDR3 has 18 residues. CDR3 in amino acids: CASSRQGPIGVLNSPLHF. The CDR3 region has the DNA TGTGCCAGCAGTCGTCAGGGCCCAATTGGGGTACTAAATTCACCCCTCCACTTT.

With respect to this clonotype: It differs at one base from a far larger clone, so likely a read error. CDR3 sequence reads: CASSSSAVSYEQFF. The CDR3, as DNA: TGTGCCAGCAGCTCCAGCGCGGTCTCCTACGAGCAGTTCTTC. This rearrangement joins TRBV12-3 or TRBV12-4 to TRBJ2-1, with D unresolved. CDR3 length: 14 amino acids. The V and J ends lost 6 bases and 10 bases respectively, with 19 bases between them.

This clonotype was picked up many times. V and J are TRBV7-2 and TRBJ2-5; 9 positions agree with TRBD1. CDR1 and CDR2 (germline): SGHTA, FQGNSA. The CDR3 sequence is 14 residues long. Germline trimming cut 3 bases from V and 7 bases from J; bases unmatched to any gene: 6. CDR3 loop: CASSFSGTGMTQYF. The CDR3 DNA reads TGTGCCAGCAGCTTCTCAGGGACAGGGATGACCCAGTACTTC. Combining the CDR3 with reference TRBV7-2 and TRBJ2-5 gives the whole variable domain GAGVSQSPSNKVTEKGKDVELRCDPISGHTALYWYRQSLGQGLEFLIYFQGNSAPDKSGLPSDRFSAERTGGSVSTLTIQRTQQEDSAVYLCASSFSGTGMTQYFGPGTRLLVL.

The J gene is TRBJ2-1, the V gene TRBV11-3; D is possibly TRBD2 (6 bases). There are 16 residues in the CDR3. Germline assignment: CDR1 SGHNT and CDR2 YENEEA. V was shortened by 5 bases and J by 3 bases, with 17 bases between the two germline ends. Here the CDR3 DNA reads TGTGCCAGCAGCCAATCCGCCGGGACTGGCTACAATGAGCAGTTCTTC. Translated: CASSQSAGTGYNEQFF.

The chain has TRBV12-3 or TRBV12-4 and TRBJ2-1; possible D gene TRBD2, 6 bases. This CDR3 has 13 residues. Trimming removed 8 bases from V and 10 bases from J, with 18 bases in between. The CDR3 here is CASSIGTGTEQFF. The CDR3 coding sequence is TGTGCCAGCTCTATCGGGACTGGAACCGAGCAGTTCTTC.

This clonotype was seen repeatedly, ten times or more. The rearrangement uses TRBV28 and TRBJ1-2; TRBD1 matches at 9 bases. V lost 2 bases and J lost 7; bases outside the gene matches: 5. The CDR3 totals 14 residues. CDR1 is MDHEN, CDR2 SYDVKM, per germline. CDR3 in DNA: TGTGCCAGCAGTTTAAGGGGACAGGGCGCTGGCTACACCTTC. It encodes CASSLRGQGAGYTF.

This chain connects TRBV7-3 to TRBJ1-2; 9 bases fit TRBD1. Trimming at V came to 2 bases and at J to 6 bases, leaving 10 bases not matched to a gene. Germline loops: CDR1 SGHTA, CDR2 FQGTGA. The CDR3 has 16 amino acids. Here the CDR3 reads CASSLDGTGNPDGYTF. The CDR3 DNA reads as TGTGCCAGCAGCTTAGATGGGACAGGGAACCCTGATGGCTACACCTTC.

This clonotype has a handful of counts. The chain combines TRBV27 with TRBJ2-7; D tentatively fits TRBD1 or TRBD2 (5 bases each). Looked up from germline, CDR1 is MNHEY and CDR2 is SMNVEV (reference sequence). Trimming left V 2 bases short and J 3 bases short, with 14 bases between. The CDR3 extends over 15 amino acids. The CDR3 spells CASSLIGTEYYEQYF. The CDR3 nucleotides are TGTGCCAGCAGTTTAATCGGGACGGAATACTACGAGCAGTACTTC.

The sample holds many counts of this clonotype. The chain recombines TRBV5-8 with TRBJ2-3; D might be TRBD1 (6 bases). Deletions cut 4 bases from V and 2 bases from J, with 8 bases between. Germline lookup yields CDR1 SGHTS and CDR2 YDEGEE. This CDR3 is 13 amino acids long. CDR3 sequence reads: CASSDRSTDTQYF. Written as DNA, the CDR3 is TGTGCCAGCAGCGACAGGTCCACAGATACGCAGTATTTT.

This clonotype has a count of ten or more. This CDR3 is CASSLLRGRDEKLFF. The CDR3 DNA reads as TGTGCCAGCAGCTTACTCAGGGGCAGGGATGAAAAACTGTTTTTT. The rearrangement uses TRBV7-6 and TRBJ1-4, with D possibly matching TRBD1 (6 bases). The CDR3 totals 15 residues. The germline V gene encodes CDR1 SGHVS and CDR2 FNYEAQ. Trimming took 2 bases from V and 6 from J, leaving 13 bases between them.

Ten or more counts support this clonotype. V usage is TRBV20-1 and J usage is TRBJ2-7, with TRBD2 matching over 9 bases. Germline values: CDR1 DFQATT, CDR2 SNEGSKA (reference sequence). There are 14 residues in the CDR3. Unmatched junction bases numbered 15, after V lost 6 bases and J lost 9 bases. CDR3 region: CSAKPGTSPSAQYF. The CDR3 DNA reads as TGCAGTGCCAAGCCCGGGACTAGCCCCTCCGCGCAGTACTTC.

The chain joins TRBV5-1 to TRBJ2-1, with D uncertain. This CDR3 region has 13 residues. The V and J ends lost 1 base and 8 bases respectively, with 10 bases between them. Germline loops: CDR1 SGHRS, CDR2 YFSETQ. This CDR3 is CASSLIPDYEQFF. CDR3 bases: TGCGCCAGCAGCTTGATTCCAGACTATGAGCAGTTCTTC.

Ten or more counts support this clonotype. The V and J genes are TRBV29-1 and TRBJ2-1, with TRBD2 matching 10 bases. This CDR3 comprises 16 residues. Germline V gene lookup returns CDR1 SQVTM and CDR2 ANQGSEA. V lost 2 bases, J lost 0 bases, and 4 bases stayed unmatched. As DNA, the CDR3 is TGCAGCGTTGAAAGTCCTAGCGGGGGCTCCTACAATGAGCAGTTCTTC. Its translation is CSVESPSGGSYNEQFF.

This clonotype has ten or more counts. The chain carries TRBV5-4 and TRBJ2-3; 9 bases map to TRBD2. Germline V gene sequence: CDR1 SGHNT, CDR2 YYREEE (reference sequence). The CDR3 is made up of 17 amino acids. V lost 5 bases, J lost 5 bases, and 15 bases stayed unmatched. The chain's CDR3 is CASRLGGSAGGIDTQYF. The CDR3 DNA reads as TGTGCCAGCAGACTCGGTGGCTCAGCGGGAGGTATAGATACGCAGTATTTT.

This clonotype came up many times. This rearrangement joins TRBV20-1 to TRBJ2-1, with TRBD2 matching 9 bases. Trimming cost V 0 bases and J 7 bases; bases outside gene matches: 7. The V gene's germline CDR1 is DFQATT and CDR2 SNEGSKA (reference sequence). The CDR3 covers 15 residues. The CDR3 here is CSARELVSGSNEQFF. CDR3 nucleotide sequence: TGCAGTGCTAGAGAACTGGTTAGCGGGAGTAATGAGCAGTTCTTC.

This clonotype was recorded at least ten times. The J gene is TRBJ2-3, the V gene TRBV27; 7 bases line up with TRBD1. The CDR3 is 15 amino acids. CDR1 is MNHEY and CDR2 is SMNVEV in the germline V gene (reference sequence). V dropped 5 bases and J dropped 4; count of bases not matched to a gene: 9. CDR3 DNA: TGTGCCAGCAGTGCCCACGGAAGGGGGCCAGATACGCAGTATTTT. It specifies CASSAHGRGPDTQYF.

This clonotype has at least ten counts. The gene calls are TRBV4-1 and TRBJ1-4; no definite D call. Per germline, CDR1 MGHRA and CDR2 YSYEKL. CDR3 size: 14 residues. The V gene lost 0 bases and the J gene lost 10 bases, with 12 bases spanning the gap. The CDR3 reads CASSQDQSPVKLFF. The CDR3 region has the DNA TGCGCCAGCAGCCAAGATCAGAGTCCTGTAAAACTGTTTTTT.

This clonotype was seen only a few times. CDR3 in DNA: TGCAGTGCTAGCCGGGAGGGCCACGAGACCCAGTACTTC. Translated: CSASREGHETQYF. J is TRBJ2-5 and V is TRBV20-1, with TRBD2 matching 8 bases. With 3 bases clipped from V and 5 bases from J, the junction kept 5 bases outside the gene matches. The CDR3 loop spans 13 amino acids. CDR1 and CDR2 (germline): DFQATT, SNEGSKA (reference sequence).

This clonotype appeared many times. The gene calls are TRBV19 and TRBJ2-3; the D gene is possibly TRBD2 (6 bases). Between the trimmed V and J ends, which lost 3 bases and 1 base, there was a span of 8 bases. The germline CDR1 and CDR2 sequences are LNHDA and SQIVND (reference sequence). This CDR3 has 14 residues. The CDR3 DNA reads TGTGCCAGTAGTATCTGGGGGGGCACAGATACGCAGTATTTT. Its protein product is CASSIWGGTDTQYF.